This T cell receptor beta chain emerged from a study of blood T cell repertoires in COVID-19. In germline, CDR1 is MNHEY, CDR2 SVGAGI. The J segment lost 7 bases and the V segment lost 0 bases, leaving 9 bases of the junction unmatched. This CDR3 region has 16 residues. Method: immunoSEQ multiplex PCR; TCRdb's copy keeps in-frame clones and lacks some. The sample has about 300,000 clones; 80% to 90% are singletons. V is TRBV6-5 and J is TRBJ1-2, with 9 positions matching TRBD1. The source of this sequence is a woman aged 45-60 years with COVID-19, enrolled during active disease. Sequences were obtained from peripheral blood. The CDR3 bases are TGTGCCAGCAGTTACTCGGGGACAGGGTCCCCGGGTGGCTACACCTTC. The encoded protein is CASSYSGTGSPGGYTF.